Listed below are T cell receptor beta chains from one sample, sequenced in a study of T cells after yellow fever vaccination. TCRdb called the 5' RACE reads again in MiXCR, with one record for every CDR3 protein. The profile shows 340,000 or so distinct CDR3 sequences, under 15% of them singletons. The source material was CD4+ T cells sorted from PBMCs, sampled 15 days after the yellow fever booster vaccination. The receptors were sampled from a young man who received the YFV17D yellow fever vaccine. Both conserved end residues are part of each CDR3.

v_call: TRBV20-1; j_call: TRBJ2-5; cdr3_aa: CSATSGWYQETQYF
v_call: TRBV5-1; j_call: TRBJ1-1; cdr3_aa: CASAMTGRTEAFF
v_call: TRBV28; j_call: TRBJ2-3; cdr3_aa: CASRDLGHTDTQYF
v_call: TRBV6-6; j_call: TRBJ2-2; cdr3_aa: CASSPRAWGNTGELFF
v_call: TRBV7-7; j_call: TRBJ1-4; cdr3_aa: CASSPTAGDEKLFF
v_call: TRBV27; j_call: TRBJ2-7; cdr3_aa: CASSLYSGQIYEQYF
v_call: TRBV12-3/TRBV12-4; j_call: TRBJ2-1; cdr3_aa: CASSIPPGIGSYNEQFF
v_call: TRBV4-2; j_call: TRBJ1-5; cdr3_aa: CASSQDEGTLGDQPQHF
v_call: TRBV12-3/TRBV12-4; j_call: TRBJ1-2; cdr3_aa: CASRLGSLSQGYGYTF
v_call: TRBV7-3; j_call: TRBJ2-3; cdr3_aa: CASSASGPLTDTQYF
v_call: TRBV4-1; j_call: TRBJ2-7; cdr3_aa: CASSQVGQAYEQYF
v_call: TRBV11-3; j_call: TRBJ2-2; cdr3_aa: CASSLDRYTGELFF
v_call: TRBV6-6; j_call: TRBJ1-2; cdr3_aa: CASSYGSKNEYYGYTF
v_call: TRBV7-2; j_call: TRBJ2-7; cdr3_aa: CASSSRGTGVYEQYF
v_call: TRBV4-2; j_call: TRBJ1-2; cdr3_aa: CASSQDKGPGYGYTF
v_call: TRBV7-2; j_call: TRBJ1-2; cdr3_aa: CASSLERRGAYGYTF
v_call: TRBV29-1; j_call: TRBJ1-5; cdr3_aa: CSVEGTGGDNQPQHF
v_call: TRBV7-2; j_call: TRBJ2-3; cdr3_aa: CASSPGGVRTDTQYF